A selection of T cell receptor beta chains follows, all from one sample in a study of CD8+CD57+ T cells in acquired aplastic anemia. MiXCR, applied by TCRdb to the reads, yields one record per CDR3 protein. The data show approximately 180,000 distinct CDR3 sequences, 63% seen once. Sequencing was performed on sorted CD4+, CD8+, or CD8+CD57+ T cells (not recorded which) from PBMCs. These receptors were taken from a human donor with aplastic anemia. CDR3s include the opening cysteine and the closing phenylalanine or tryptophan.

v_call	j_call	cdr3_length	cdr3_aa
TRBV19	TRBJ1-3	15	CASRGQGGSGNTIYF
TRBV20-1	TRBJ2-3	13	CSARTGLGDTQYF
TRBV20-1	TRBJ2-2	12	CSAREGGEGLFF
TRBV5-1	TRBJ1-1	13	CASSQDLGREAFF
TRBV19	TRBJ2-5	16	CASSFGLAGPGETQYF
TRBV2	TRBJ1-6	17	CASSELSGGIVNSPLHF
TRBV7-9	TRBJ2-3	14	CASSHRQGTDTQYF
TRBV10-3	TRBJ2-5	14	CAISEFQGGETQYF
TRBV29-1	TRBJ2-7	12	CSVGGQFYEQYF
TRBV5-5	TRBJ2-7	13	CASSPRTTDTQYF
TRBV6-1	TRBJ1-5	14	CASSDNREVQPQHF
TRBV2	TRBJ1-2	15	CASSASGVVNYGYTF
TRBV2	TRBJ2-1	15	CASMGQGTAYNEQFF
TRBV10-2	TRBJ2-7	14	CASSSDREIYEQYF
TRBV12-3/TRBV12-4	TRBJ1-1	15	CASSPTGRTNTEAFF
TRBV19	TRBJ1-1	13	CASSLQRNTEAFF
TRBV2	TRBJ2-3	14	CASSGDRGTDTQYF
TRBV7-9	TRBJ2-5	16	CASSSWLAGGSETQYF
TRBV20-1	TRBJ1-2	11	CSASLLRGYTF
TRBV2	TRBJ2-7	14	CASSGQRGAYEQYF
TRBV2	TRBJ1-5	14	CASSDYTEAKPQHF
TRBV5-1	TRBJ2-5	16	CASSLDGIPSQETQYF
TRBV7-9	TRBJ2-3	13	CASSPDGGDTQYF
TRBV4-1	TRBJ2-5	17	CASSQGGARRGQETQYF
TRBV24-1	TRBJ2-1	16	CATSDPGTSAYNEQFF
TRBV15	TRBJ2-2	24	CATSRETGARDEQYFGPGTGELFF